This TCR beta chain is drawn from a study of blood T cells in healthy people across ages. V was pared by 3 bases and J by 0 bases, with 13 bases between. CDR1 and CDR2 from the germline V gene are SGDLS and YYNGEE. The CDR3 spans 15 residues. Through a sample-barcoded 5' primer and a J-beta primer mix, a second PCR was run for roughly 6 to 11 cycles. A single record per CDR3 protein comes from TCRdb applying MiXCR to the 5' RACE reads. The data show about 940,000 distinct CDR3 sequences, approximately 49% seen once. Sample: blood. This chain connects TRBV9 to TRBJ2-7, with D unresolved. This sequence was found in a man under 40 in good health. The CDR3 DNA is TGTGCCAGCAGCGCTCAGGAGTCGAGCTCCTACGAGCAGTACTTC. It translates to CASSAQESSSYEQYF.